This T cell receptor beta chain was documented in a study of shared clonotypes between healthy human individuals. Sequencing used immunoSEQ multiplex PCR; TCRdb keeps in-frame clones, though not all of them. The table lists some 980,000 clones, around 80% of them singletons, with roughly 1.5% in the top ten. The V end was cut by 1 base, the J end by 2 bases, with 9 bases between. Germline-derived CDR1 and CDR2 are SGHNT and YYREEE (reference sequence). The CDR3 spans 14 residues. The receptor was isolated from a man between 18 and 35 years old in good health. Material: memory CD4+ T cells sorted from blood. Noted subset: CD45RA-negative fraction. The chain combines TRBV5-4 with TRBJ1-2, with D possibly being TRBD1 (5 bases). CDR3 in DNA: TGTGCCAGCAGCTTGTTCGGGACCAACTATGGCTACACCTTC. It translates to CASSLFGTNYGYTF.